These T cell receptor beta chains were read from a single sample in a study of cytomegalovirus exposure and HLA in healthy donors. Here immunoSEQ multiplex PCR was the method, and the copy in TCRdb shows in-frame clones only, minus some. The sample has more than 85,000 clones; 75% are singletons. The material sequenced was PBMCs. The receptors come from a male donor in good health and CMV-seropositive. Each CDR3 is given with its conserved first and last residue. Fields, in order: J gene, D gene, clone size, V gene, CDR3 protein, CDR3 DNA. D genes are given only for firm matches. Some rows mark clone size as missing; the rest say once, few, many or name a class of expanded clone.

TRBJ1-2	-	-	TRBV7-9	CASSYPRVSNYGYTF	TGTGCCAGCAGCTATCCCAGGGTCTCAAACTATGGCTACACCTTC
TRBJ2-1	TRBD2	-	TRBV7-7	CASSLASGGGNEQFF	TGTGCCAGCAGCTTAGCTAGCGGGGGTGGGAATGAGCAGTTCTTC
TRBJ2-3	TRBD1	-	TRBV6-5	CASKRDRARDTQYF	TGTGCCAGCAAGAGGGACAGGGCGAGAGATACGCAGTATTTT
TRBJ2-7	-	-	TRBV5-6	CASSLRRRTPYEQYF	TGTGCCAGCAGCTTGCGAAGGAGAACCCCCTACGAGCAGTACTTC
TRBJ2-2	TRBD1	-	TRBV19	CASTTLWTGMHTGELFF	TGTGCCAGTACCACGCTATGGACAGGGATGCACACCGGGGAGCTGTTTTTT
TRBJ2-1	TRBD2	few	TRBV6-1	CASRGRGAYNEQFF	TGTGCCAGCAGGGGGCGGGGGGCTTACAATGAGCAGTTCTTC
TRBJ2-7	TRBD1	-	TRBV19	CASSQWDSSLEQYF	TGTGCCAGTAGTCAGTGGGACAGTTCCCTCGAGCAGTACTTC
TRBJ2-7	-	few	TRBV19	CASSNPRYPYEQYF	TGTGCCAGTAGTAATCCCAGGTACCCCTACGAGCAGTACTTC
TRBJ2-2	TRBD2	-	TRBV10-2	CASSPSSGVPNTGELFF	TGCGCCAGCAGTCCCTCTAGCGGGGTTCCGAACACCGGGGAGCTGTTTTTT
TRBJ2-2	TRBD2	-	TRBV4-2	CASSRVTSGGAPMSNTGELFF	TGTGCCAGCAGCCGCGTGACTAGCGGGGGGGCCCCTATGTCGAACACCGGGGAGCTGTTTTTT
TRBJ1-2	TRBD1	once	TRBV29-1	CSVGSGTGGAEGYGYTF	TGCAGCGTTGGGTCCGGGACAGGGGGCGCGGAGGGCTATGGCTACACCTTC
TRBJ2-7	TRBD2	-	TRBV7-2	CASEEGSGSYEQYF	TGTGCCAGCGAGGAAGGTAGCGGGAGCTACGAGCAGTACTTC
TRBJ2-2	TRBD1	-	TRBV7-9	CASMGQGARLDTGELFF	TGTGCCAGCATGGGACAGGGGGCTCGGTTGGACACCGGGGAGCTGTTTTTT
TRBJ1-5	TRBD1	-	TRBV19	CASSQQGNQPQHF	TGTGCCAGTAGTCAACAGGGGAATCAGCCCCAGCATTTT
TRBJ2-5	TRBD1	-	TRBV11-2	CASTPGGVETQYF	TGTGCCAGCACCCCAGGGGGCGTCGAGACCCAGTACTTC
TRBJ2-2	-	once	TRBV11-3	CASSLDFEGGAETGELFF	TGTGCCAGCAGCTTAGATTTTGAAGGGGGGGCTGAGACCGGGGAGCTGTTTTTT
TRBJ1-4	TRBD1	few	TRBV28	CASSPHLRGFKKLFF	TGTGCCAGCAGTCCGCACCTCAGGGGGTTTAAAAAACTGTTTTTT
TRBJ1-4	-	-	TRBV2	CASSLEKLFF	TGTGCCAGCTCTCTTGAAAAACTGTTTTTT
TRBJ1-2	-	-	TRBV4-1	CASSQEGRGVTYGYTF	TGCGCCAGCAGCCAAGAAGGCAGGGGAGTCACCTATGGCTACACCTTC
TRBJ1-3	-	-	TRBV19	CASREQVLSGNTIYF	TGTGCCAGTAGGGAACAGGTACTCTCTGGAAACACCATATATTTT
TRBJ1-2	TRBD1	-	TRBV29-1	CSVGDRVRYGYTF	TGCAGCGTTGGGGACAGGGTACGGTATGGCTACACCTTC
TRBJ2-3	-	-	TRBV7-2	CASSLRREDTQYF	TGTGCCAGCAGCCTTCGCAGGGAAGATACGCAGTATTTT
TRBJ2-3	-	-	TRBV5-1	CASRIYTQFDTQYF	TGCGCCAGCAGAATCTATACTCAATTCGATACGCAGTATTTT
TRBJ1-2	TRBD1	-	TRBV30	CAWSGSRQGFGYTF	TGTGCCTGGAGTGGATCTAGACAGGGTTTTGGCTACACCTTC
TRBJ2-3	TRBD2	-	TRBV25-1	CASRGLAGGSTDTQYF	TGTGCCAGCAGGGGACTAGCGGGGGGAAGCACAGATACGCAGTATTTT
TRBJ1-2	-	-	TRBV6-6	CASSLGLTDGYTF	TGTGCCAGCAGCCTTGGTCTGACAGATGGCTACACCTTC
TRBJ1-5	-	-	TRBV15	CATSRDTLAGEDQPQHF	TGTGCCACCAGCAGAGACACCCTGGCGGGGGAAGACCAGCCCCAGCATTTT